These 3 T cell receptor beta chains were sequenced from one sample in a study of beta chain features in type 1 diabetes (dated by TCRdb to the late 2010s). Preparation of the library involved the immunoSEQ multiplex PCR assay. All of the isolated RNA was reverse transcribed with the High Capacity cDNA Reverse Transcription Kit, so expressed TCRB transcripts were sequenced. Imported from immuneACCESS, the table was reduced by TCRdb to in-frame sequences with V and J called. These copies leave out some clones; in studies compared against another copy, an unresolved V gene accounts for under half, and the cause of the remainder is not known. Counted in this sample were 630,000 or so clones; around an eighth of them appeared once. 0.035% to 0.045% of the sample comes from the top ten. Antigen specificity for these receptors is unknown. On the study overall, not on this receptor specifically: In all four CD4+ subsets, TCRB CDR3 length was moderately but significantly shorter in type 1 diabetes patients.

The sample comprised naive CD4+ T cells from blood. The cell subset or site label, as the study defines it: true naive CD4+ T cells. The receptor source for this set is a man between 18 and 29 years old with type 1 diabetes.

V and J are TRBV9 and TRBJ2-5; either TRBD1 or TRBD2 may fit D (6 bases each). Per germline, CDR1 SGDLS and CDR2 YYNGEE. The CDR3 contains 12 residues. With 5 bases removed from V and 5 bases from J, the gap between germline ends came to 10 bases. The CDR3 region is CASSRGGETQYF. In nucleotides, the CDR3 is TGTGCCAGCAGTCGAGGGGGGGAGACCCAGTACTTC. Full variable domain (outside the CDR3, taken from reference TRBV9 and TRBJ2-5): DSGVTQTPKHLITATGQRVTLRCSPRSGDLSVYWYQQSLDQGLQFLIQYYNGEERAKGNILERFSAQQFPDLHSELNLSSLELGDSALYFCASSRGGETQYFGPGTRLLVL.

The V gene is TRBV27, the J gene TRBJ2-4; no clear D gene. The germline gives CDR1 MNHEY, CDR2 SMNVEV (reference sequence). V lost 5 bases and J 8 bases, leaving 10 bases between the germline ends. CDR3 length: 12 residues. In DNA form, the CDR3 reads TGTGCCAGCAGTGGCGGCGCGGACATTCAGTACTTC. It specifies CASSGGADIQYF.

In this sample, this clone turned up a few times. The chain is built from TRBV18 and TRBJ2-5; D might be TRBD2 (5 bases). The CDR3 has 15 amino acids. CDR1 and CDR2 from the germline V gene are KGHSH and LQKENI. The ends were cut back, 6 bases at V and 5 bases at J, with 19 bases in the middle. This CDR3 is CASSSMMGAKETQYF. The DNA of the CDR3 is TGTGCCAGCTCGTCGATGATGGGAGCGAAGGAGACCCAGTACTTC.